The source of this T cell receptor (beta chain) is a study of type 1 and type 2 diabetes patients. Overall study context: The cohort mixed type 1 diabetes, type 2 diabetes and nondiabetic donors.

CDR1 is LNHDA and CDR2 is SQIVND in the germline V gene (reference sequence). The length of the CDR3 is 15 residues. The V and J ends lost 4 bases and 0 bases respectively, with 7 bases between them. Genomic DNA was the PCR template. Amplification of the beta chain CDR3 used 30 forward and 13 reverse multiplex primers. TCRdb fed the multiplex PCR reads into MiXCR, producing one record per CDR3 protein. Of fewer than 300,000 distinct CDR3 sequences in the sample, roughly 44% were seen once. This clonotype turned up a few times. What it recognizes is unknown. Study-wide results and limits: Age and gender were not matched between study groups.

V is TRBV19 and J is TRBJ1-6; possibly TRBD1 for D (6 bases). The sample was peripheral blood mononuclear cells (PBMCs). The receptor comes from a man between 18 and 29 years old with type 2 diabetes. The CDR3 DNA reads as TGTGCCAGTAGTAGGGACAACTCCTATAATTCACCCCTCCACTTT. Translated, it gives CASSRDNSYNSPLHF. The variable domain in full, with the rest retrieved from reference TRBV19 and TRBJ1-6, is DGGITQSPKYLFRKEGQNVTLSCEQNLNHDAMYWYRQDPGQGLRLIYYSQIVNDFQKGDIAEGYSVSREKKESFPLTVTSAQKNPTAFYLCASSRDNSYNSPLHFGNGTRLTVT.